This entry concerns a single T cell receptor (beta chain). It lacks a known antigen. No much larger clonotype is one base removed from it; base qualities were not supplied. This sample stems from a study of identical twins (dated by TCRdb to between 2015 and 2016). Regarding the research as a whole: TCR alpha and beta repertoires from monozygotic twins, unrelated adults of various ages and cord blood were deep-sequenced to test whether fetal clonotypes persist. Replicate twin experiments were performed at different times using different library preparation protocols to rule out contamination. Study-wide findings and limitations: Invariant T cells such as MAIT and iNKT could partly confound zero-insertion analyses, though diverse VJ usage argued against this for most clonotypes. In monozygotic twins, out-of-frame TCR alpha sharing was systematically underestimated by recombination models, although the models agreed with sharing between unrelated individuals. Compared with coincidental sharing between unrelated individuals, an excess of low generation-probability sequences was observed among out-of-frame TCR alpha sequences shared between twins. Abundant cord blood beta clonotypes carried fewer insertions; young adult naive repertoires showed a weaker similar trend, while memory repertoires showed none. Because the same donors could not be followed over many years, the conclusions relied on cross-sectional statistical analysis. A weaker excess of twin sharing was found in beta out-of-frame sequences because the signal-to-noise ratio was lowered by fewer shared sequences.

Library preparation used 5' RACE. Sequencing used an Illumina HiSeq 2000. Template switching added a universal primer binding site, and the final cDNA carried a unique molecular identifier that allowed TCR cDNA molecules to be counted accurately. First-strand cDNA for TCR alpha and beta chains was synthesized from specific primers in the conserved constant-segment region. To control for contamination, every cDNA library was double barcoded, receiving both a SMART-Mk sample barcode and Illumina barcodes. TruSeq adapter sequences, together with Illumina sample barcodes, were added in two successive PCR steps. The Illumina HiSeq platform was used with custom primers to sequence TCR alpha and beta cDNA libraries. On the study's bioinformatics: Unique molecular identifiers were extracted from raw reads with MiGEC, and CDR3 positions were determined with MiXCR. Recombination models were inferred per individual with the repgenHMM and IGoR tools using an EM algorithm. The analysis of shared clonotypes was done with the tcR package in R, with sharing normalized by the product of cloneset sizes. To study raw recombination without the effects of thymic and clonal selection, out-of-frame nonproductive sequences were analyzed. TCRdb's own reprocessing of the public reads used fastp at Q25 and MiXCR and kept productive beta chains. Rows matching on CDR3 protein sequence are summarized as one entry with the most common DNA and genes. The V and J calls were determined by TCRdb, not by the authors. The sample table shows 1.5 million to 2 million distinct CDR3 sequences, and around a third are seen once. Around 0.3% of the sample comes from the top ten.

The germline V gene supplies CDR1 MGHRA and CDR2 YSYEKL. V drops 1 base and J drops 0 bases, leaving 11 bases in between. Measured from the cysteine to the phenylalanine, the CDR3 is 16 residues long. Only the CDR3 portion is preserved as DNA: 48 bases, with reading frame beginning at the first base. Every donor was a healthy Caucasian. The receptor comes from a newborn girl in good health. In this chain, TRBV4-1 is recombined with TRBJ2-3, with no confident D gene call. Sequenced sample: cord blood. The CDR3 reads CASSQGIAPSTDTQYF. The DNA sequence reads TGCGCCAGCAGCCAAGGTATCGCTCCTAGCACAGATACGCAGTATTTT.